The sequence of this T cell receptor (beta chain) was determined in a study of cytomegalovirus exposure and HLA in healthy donors. To note about this clone: The antigen remains unidentified.

Germline V gene sequence: CDR1 MDHEN, CDR2 SYDVKM. Trimming shortened V by 3 bases and J by 5 bases, and 7 bases separated the two germline ends. The CDR3 runs to 12 residues. Vbeta (60) and Jbeta (13) primers were used in the PCR. TCRdb's copy holds only in-frame clones and misses some; the assay was immunoSEQ multiplex PCR. The sample holds approximately 92,000 clones. Overall study findings and caveats: Generally TCR sequences proved uncommon, though certain public TCRs appeared in numerous donors. The authors enumerated over 150 TCR beta chains as linked to cytomegalovirus. A prior analysis recorded that most TCR beta V segments were productive about 87% or about 30% of the time.

The chain joins TRBV28 to TRBJ1-2, with D unclear. The sequencing input was PBMCs. This TCR was recovered from a woman aged 30 to 39 in good health and CMV-seronegative. The CDR3 nucleotides are TGTGCCAGCAGTTTTCGGGATTATGGCTACACCTTC. This sequence encodes CASSFRDYGYTF.